Following are 7 T cell receptor beta chains from one sample sequenced in a study of blood T cell repertoires in COVID-19. The data were produced by immunoSEQ multiplex PCR, yet TCRdb's version contains in-frame clones alone and is incomplete. The sample yields 150,000 or so clones, about 90% seen once. Sequences were obtained from peripheral blood. The source of these receptors is a man in his fifties or sixties with acute or convalescent COVID-19.

In nucleotides, the CDR3 is TGTGCCAGTAGTGCGAGACCGGGTATGGACACTGAAGCTTTCTTT. Its translation is CASSARPGMDTEAFF. The chain has TRBV19 and TRBJ1-1; no firm D call. CDR3 length: 15 amino acids. CDR1 is LNHDA, CDR2 SQIVND, per germline (reference sequence). V was pared by 5 bases and J by 3 bases, with 16 bases between.

The chain carries TRBV7-2 and TRBJ2-4, with D maybe TRBD2 (6 bases). This CDR3 has 16 amino acids. V was pared by 1 base and J by 8 bases, with 18 bases between. Per the germline V gene, CDR1 is SGHTA and CDR2 is FQGNSA. The CDR3 DNA reads TGTGCCAGCAGCTTAGGATCGTACTTCCGCGGGGACATTCAGTACTTC. It is translated as CASSLGSYFRGDIQYF.

This clone was picked up one time. The chain joins TRBV28 to TRBJ1-4; TRBD1 is a possible D gene (6 bases). V lost 6 bases and J lost 6, with 11 bases in between. Germline V gene lookup returns CDR1 MDHEN and CDR2 SYDVKM. This CDR3 comprises 13 residues. The CDR3 here is CASRTGSDEKLFF. For the CDR3, the DNA is TGTGCCAGCAGAACAGGGTCGGATGAAAAACTGTTTTTT. The complete variable domain, with remaining parts taken from reference TRBV28 and TRBJ1-4, reads DVKVTQSSRYLVKRTGEKVFLECVQDMDHENMFWYRQDPGLGLRLIYFSYDVKMKEKGDIPEGYSVSREKKERFSLILESASTNQTSMYLCASRTGSDEKLFFGSGTQLSVL.

The J gene is TRBJ1-4, the V gene TRBV7-9; TRBD1 matches 7 bases. Germline V CDR1 and CDR2: SEHNR, FQNEAQ (reference sequence). The CDR3 spans 15 residues. Trimming took 5 bases from V and 5 from J; bases not matched to a gene: 8. The chain's CDR3 is CASSQGAGGNEKLFF. The CDR3 coding sequence is TGTGCCAGCAGCCAAGGGGCAGGGGGAAATGAAAAACTGTTTTTT.

The chain has TRBV6-5 and TRBJ2-7, with 7 positions matching TRBD2. The length of the CDR3 is 15 residues. V trimming: 6 bases; J trimming: 3 bases; junction bases outside the gene matches: 11. CDR1 and CDR2 from the germline V gene are MNHEY and SVGAGI. The CDR3: CASRAGGRTYYEQYF. CDR3 coding DNA: TGTGCCAGCAGAGCCGGCGGGAGAACCTACTACGAGCAGTACTTC.

The V and J genes are TRBV7-3 and TRBJ2-2; 10 bases are a match to TRBD1. Germline V gives CDR1 SGHTA, CDR2 FQGTGA. This CDR3 region has 15 residues. The V segment lost 10 bases and the J segment 3 bases; nucleotides outside the gene matches: 8. As DNA, the CDR3 is TGTGCCAACCGAACCGGGACAGGGGACACCGGGGAGCTGTTTTTT. Encoded protein: CANRTGTGDTGELFF.

This clone occurred a few times. The chain employs TRBV19 and TRBJ1-6; D gene unclear. CDR3 size: 15 residues. Germline assignment: CDR1 LNHDA and CDR2 SQIVND (reference sequence). Trimming pared 3 bases from V and 0 bases from J, leaving 6 bases between. The chain's CDR3 is CASSIAFSYNSPLHF. For the CDR3, the DNA is TGTGCCAGTAGTATTGCGTTCTCCTATAATTCACCCCTCCACTTT. Looking up the rest from reference TRBV19 and TRBJ1-6 gives the full variable domain: DGGITQSPKYLFRKEGQNVTLSCEQNLNHDAMYWYRQDPGQGLRLIYYSQIVNDFQKGDIAEGYSVSREKKESFPLTVTSAQKNPTAFYLCASSIAFSYNSPLHFGNGTRLTVT.